A single sample gave rise to the 18 T cell receptor beta chains below, sequenced in a study of CD8+CD57+ T cells in acquired aplastic anemia. Selection for sequencing was limited to patients who had shown CD8+CD57+ cell expansion by flow cytometry. Template material for TCR beta VDJ and CDR3 profiling consisted of genomic DNA. TCRdb re-derived calls from the reads in MiXCR, one entry per CDR3 protein. The sample has some 200,000 distinct CDR3 sequences, less than 60% seen once. Sequenced material: sorted CD4+, CD8+, or CD8+CD57+ T cells (not recorded which) from PBMCs. Receptor source: a human donor with aplastic anemia.

The CDR3 reads CASSLGMDWTYEQYF. For the CDR3, the DNA is TGTGCCAGCAGCTTAGGTATGGACTGGACTTACGAGCAGTACTTC. The chain combines TRBV13 with TRBJ2-7, with D possibly TRBD2 on 5 matching bases. Germline V gives CDR1 PRHDT, CDR2 FYEKMQ (reference sequence). The CDR3 is made up of 15 amino acids. V gave up 0 bases and J gave up 4 bases, with 13 bases separating them.

In this sample, this clonotype turned up a few times. The V and J genes are TRBV3-1 and TRBJ2-7, with a possible D match to TRBD1 (6 bases). The CDR3 runs to 13 residues. CDR1 is LGHDT and CDR2 is YNNKEL in the germline V gene (reference sequence). The germline V and J ends were trimmed by 5 bases and 2 bases, with 10 bases remaining between them. CDR3 nucleotides: TGTGCCAGCAGCGGGACATCCGCCTACGAGCAGTACTTC. As protein: CASSGTSAYEQYF.

The V call is TRBV12-3 or TRBV12-4, the J call TRBJ1-5; 7 positions agree with TRBD1. After removal of 6 bases from V and 3 bases from J, the junction contained 5 bases not matched to a gene. The CDR3 spans 14 residues. In DNA, the CDR3 is TGTGCCAGCAGGCTAACAGGGGCCAATCAGCCCCAGCATTTT. Translated: CASRLTGANQPQHF.

Ten or more counts support this clonotype. V gene TRBV27 combines with J gene TRBJ2-5, with 9 positions matching TRBD2. Germline V gene data show CDR1 as MNHEY and CDR2 as SMNVEV (reference sequence). The CDR3 covers 17 residues. J gave up 7 bases and V 4 bases, and 16 bases lay outside the gene matches. The CDR3 sequence is CASSSERVAGDFGTQYF. Written as DNA, the CDR3 is TGTGCCAGCAGTTCCGAGCGGGTAGCGGGAGACTTCGGGACCCAGTACTTC.

This clonotype showed up many times. The chain combines TRBV12-3 or TRBV12-4 with TRBJ1-4, with a tentative D call TRBD1 (6 bases). The CDR3 consists of 13 residues. V gave up 3 bases and J gave up 7 bases, with 9 bases separating them. The CDR3 region is CASSLSGVEKLFF. The CDR3 coding sequence is TGTGCCAGCAGTTTGTCAGGGGTTGAAAAACTGTTTTTT.

The V and J genes are TRBV10-3 and TRBJ2-1, with 13 positions matching TRBD2. Germline values: CDR1 ENHRY, CDR2 SYGVKD. V shed 3 bases, J shed 7 bases, and the junction held 6 bases outside the gene matches. The CDR3 spans 16 residues. The CDR3 DNA is TGTGCCATCAGTGATCCGGGACTAGCGGGACGGAATGAGCAGTTCTTC. Protein sequence: CAISDPGLAGRNEQFF.

A remark on this clonotype: This sequence may be a read error, since a much larger clone differs from it by one base. The rearrangement links TRBV5-4 to TRBJ1-1; D is perhaps TRBD1 (5 bases). Germline CDR1 is SGHNT and CDR2 is YYREEE (reference sequence). This CDR3 has 13 residues. The CDR3 DNA is TGTGCCAGCAGCTTCAAGGGGAACGCTGAAGCTTTCTTT. Its translation is CASSFKGNAEAFF.

In this sample, this clonotype turned up many times. The CDR3 coding sequence is TGCGCCAGCAGCCGACAGTTTCCTAGCAATCAGCCCCAGCATTTT. Its translation: CASSRQFPSNQPQHF. The chain has TRBV4-3 and TRBJ1-5; perhaps TRBD1 as D (5 bases). The CDR3 runs to 15 residues. With 4 bases removed from V and 0 bases from J, the gap between germline ends came to 10 bases. Germline V CDR1 and CDR2: LGHNA, YSLEER.

On this clonotype: With a much larger clone just one base away, this may be a read error. V is TRBV4-3 and J is TRBJ2-3; D remains ambiguous. The CDR3 loop spans 17 amino acids. Germline assignment: CDR1 LGHNA and CDR2 YSLEER. V was trimmed by 3 bases and J by 3 bases, leaving 19 bases between them. The DNA for the CDR3 is TGCGCCAGCAGCCAGGGTGCAGCAGACTTTAGGACAGATACGCAGTATTTT. It encodes CASSQGAADFRTDTQYF.

This clonotype was seen at least ten times. The chain's CDR3 is CASTQGRETQYF. The DNA of the CDR3 is TGTGCCAGCACCCAAGGGAGAGAGACCCAGTACTTC. The chain links TRBV6-2 or TRBV6-3 to TRBJ2-5, with D possibly TRBD2 on 5 matching bases. Trimming removed 7 bases from V and 4 bases from J, with 10 bases in between. Germline CDR1 and CDR2: MNHEY and SVGEGT. This CDR3 has 12 residues.

This chain uses TRBV7-2 with TRBJ2-2; possible D gene TRBD1, 6 bases. The CDR3 is 13 residues long. CDR1 is SGHTA, CDR2 FQGNSA, per germline. The germline V and J ends were trimmed by 3 bases and 7 bases, with 9 bases remaining between them. The CDR3 nucleotides are TGTGCCAGCAGCTTGGGGGCCGGCGGGGAGCTGTTTTTT. It translates to CASSLGAGGELFF. Full variable domain (rest looked up from reference TRBV7-2 and TRBJ2-2): GAGVSQSPSNKVTEKGKDVELRCDPISGHTALYWYRQSLGQGLEFLIYFQGNSAPDKSGLPSDRFSAERTGGSVSTLTIQRTQQEDSAVYLCASSLGAGGELFFGEGSRLTVL.

V gene TRBV24-1 combines with J gene TRBJ2-1; D gene ambiguous. The length of the CDR3 is 14 residues. Germline assignment: CDR1 KGHDR and CDR2 SFDVKD. V lost 1 base and J 4 bases, leaving 7 bases between the germline ends. The CDR3 is CATSDLRAYNEQFF. Written as DNA, the CDR3 is TGTGCCACCAGTGATTTACGGGCGTACAATGAGCAGTTCTTC.

In this sample, this clonotype turned up many times. The chain employs TRBV7-9 and TRBJ2-7; D remains unclear. Germline CDR1 is SEHNR and CDR2 is FQNEAQ (reference sequence). This CDR3 comprises 11 residues. Deletions cut 3 bases from V and 7 bases from J, with 7 bases between. CDR3 DNA: TGTGCCAGCAGCTTCTCCCAGGAGCAGTACTTC. Its protein product is CASSFSQEQYF.

This clonotype was seen many times. The chain recombines TRBV12-3 or TRBV12-4 with TRBJ2-5; the match to TRBD1 covers 7 bases. The V gene end was trimmed by 3 bases and the J gene end by 1 base; junction bases not matched to a gene: 17. The CDR3 is made up of 19 amino acids. CDR3: CASSFQRQGLSAPQETQYF. The CDR3 coding sequence is TGTGCCAGCAGTTTTCAGAGACAGGGCTTAAGCGCCCCCCAAGAGACCCAGTACTTC.

Details on this clonotype: It may be a read error: a sequence one base away is much more abundant. This rearrangement joins TRBV5-1 to TRBJ2-1, with D tentatively TRBD2 (7 bases). The V gene lost 0 bases and the J gene lost 13 bases, with 17 bases spanning the gap. This CDR3 is built from 14 residues. Germline CDR1 reads SGHRS; CDR2 reads YFSETQ. This chain's CDR3 is CASSLAGRGGLQFF. The CDR3 bases are TGCGCCAGCAGCTTGGCCGGAAGGGGGGGACTTCAGTTCTTC.

This clonotype was recorded a few times. This sequence joins TRBV10-2 and TRBJ1-2; D is unclear. This CDR3 has 12 residues. V lost 0 bases and J lost 4, with 3 bases in between. CDR1 and CDR2 from the germline V gene are WSHSY and SAAADI. The CDR3, as DNA: TGCGCCAGCAGTGAGTCCCGCTATGGCTACACCTTC. Protein product: CASSESRYGYTF.

The CDR3 DNA is TGTGCCACCAGTGACAGACAGGGTCCGGCCACTGAAGCTTTCTTT. Amino acid sequence: CATSDRQGPATEAFF. The chain has TRBV24-1 and TRBJ1-1; 7 bases match TRBD1. From germline, CDR1 is KGHDR and CDR2 SFDVKD. Unmatched junction bases numbered 8, after V lost 4 bases and J lost 4 bases. The CDR3 runs 15 residues.

The genes are TRBV30 and TRBJ2-7; 8 bases agree with TRBD1. The CDR3 is made up of 14 amino acids. The germline CDR1 and CDR2 sequences are GTSNPN and SVGIG (reference sequence). CDR3 in DNA: TGTGCGATCAGCCCCAGGGGGCTTAGGAACGAGCAGTACTTC. Residues: CAISPRGLRNEQYF.